The 8 T cell receptor beta chains listed next were all sequenced from one sample in a study of blood T cell repertoires in COVID-19. The table came from immunoSEQ multiplex PCR; TCRdb's copy has only in-frame clones and leaves some out. The table shows under 75,000 clones, with roughly 83% occurring only once. The sequenced sample was peripheral blood. Every receptor here comes from a man in his sixties with COVID-19, enrolled during active disease.

CDR3 protein: CASSQGGGGEKLFF. Written as DNA, the CDR3 is TGCGCCAGCAGCCAAGGGGGAGGGGGTGAAAAACTGTTTTTT. The rearrangement uses TRBV4-1 and TRBJ1-4; weak D call: TRBD1 (6 bases). The CDR3 is 14 amino acids. V was pared by 1 base and J by 7 bases, with 10 bases between. Germline lookup yields CDR1 MGHRA and CDR2 YSYEKL.

The chain has TRBV3-1 (or the pseudogene TRBV3-2) and TRBJ1-2; maybe TRBD1 (6 bases). Germline V gene data show CDR1 as LGHDT and CDR2 as YNNKEL (reference sequence). This CDR3 has 13 amino acids. Trimming removed 5 bases at V and 10 bases at J, with 17 bases between. The CDR3: CASSAGTTEDYTF. CDR3 sequence (DNA): TGTGCCAGCAGCGCCGGGACAACGGAGGACTACACCTTC.

V and J are TRBV7-6 and TRBJ1-1; D is ambiguous. Germline V gene lookup returns CDR1 SGHVS and CDR2 FNYEAQ. Trimming pared 5 bases from V and 1 base from J, leaving 14 bases between. This CDR3 region has 15 residues. CDR3 sequence: CASSPQPTPNTEAFF. The CDR3 nucleotides read TGTGCCAGCAGCCCCCAGCCGACACCGAACACTGAAGCTTTCTTT.

This rearrangement joins TRBV6-5 to TRBJ2-1, with 13 bases lining up with TRBD2. The CDR3 totals 15 residues. Germline loops: CDR1 MNHEY, CDR2 SVGAGI. With 8 bases clipped from V and 10 bases from J, the junction kept 11 bases outside the gene matches. The CDR3 DNA reads as TGTGCCAGCGATCGGACTAGCGGGGGACTCGGCGAGCAGTTCTTC. Translation gives CASDRTSGGLGEQFF.

The chain's CDR3 is CASSYGRGGEQYF. Here the CDR3 DNA reads TGTGCCAGCAGTTATGGCCGAGGGGGCGAGCAGTACTTC. The chain carries TRBV6-5 and TRBJ2-7; weak D call: TRBD1 (6 bases). The CDR3 has 13 amino acids. Trimming stripped 3 bases from V and 6 bases from J, with 12 bases between. The germline gives CDR1 MNHEY, CDR2 SVGAGI.

This clone was counted a few times. The chain links TRBV10-3 to TRBJ1-5; TRBD1 is a possible D gene (6 bases). The CDR3 has 14 residues. The germline gives CDR1 ENHRY, CDR2 SYGVKD. V lost 10 bases, J lost 3 bases, and 16 bases lay in between. The CDR3 sequence: CATNGDTFNQPQHF. CDR3 DNA sequence: TGTGCCACCAACGGGGACACCTTCAATCAGCCCCAGCATTTT.

The V gene is TRBV28, the J gene TRBJ2-3; D might be TRBD2 (5 bases). This CDR3 is built from 15 residues. Germline V lookup: CDR1 MDHEN, CDR2 SYDVKM. Between the trimmed V and J ends, which lost 5 bases and 10 bases, there was a span of 22 bases. The chain's CDR3 is CASSIGPSSQLAQYF. CDR3 nucleotide sequence: TGTGCCAGCAGTATCGGGCCCTCTAGCCAGCTCGCGCAGTATTTT.

V usage is TRBV3-1 (or the pseudogene TRBV3-2) and J usage is TRBJ1-1; 8 nucleotides agree with TRBD1. The CDR3 extends over 14 amino acids. With 3 bases clipped from V and 1 base from J, the junction kept 1 base outside the gene matches. Germline assignment: CDR1 LGHDT and CDR2 YNNKEL (reference sequence). The CDR3 reads CASSHGTGNTEAFF. The CDR3 bases are TGTGCCAGCAGCCACGGGACAGGGAACACTGAAGCTTTCTTT.